Listed below are T cell receptor beta chains from one sample, sequenced in a study of human T cells and chemical hapten exposure. TCRdb passed the RACE reads through MiXCR, listing each CDR3 protein once. Of 180,000 or so distinct CDR3 sequences in the sample, 20% to 25% were seen once. The starting material was whole blood, obtained in connection with sensitization to the hapten diphenylcyclopropenone (DPC). The receptors stem from a woman between 45 and 65 years old with alopecia areata. Some clones in this sample may be carry-over from other donors' samples. The CDR3 runs from the conserved cysteine through the conserved F or W. The D gene is left open where the match is weak. Size is omitted from some rows. Given values are once, few, many or a class for expanded clones.

j_call v_call clone_size d_call cdr3_nt cdr3_aa
TRBJ1-1 TRBV9 - - TGTGCCAGCAGCCTGATGGAAGCGGGTACTGAAGCTTTCTTT CASSLMEAGTEAFF
TRBJ2-5 TRBV27 - TRBD2 TGTGCCAGTAGGACTAGCGGCTTCCAAGAGACCCAGTACTTC CASRTSGFQETQYF
TRBJ1-2 TRBV15 few - TGTGCCACCAGCGCCCCAGGCCGAGTACCCGGGCTTAACTATGGCTACACCTTC CATSAPGRVPGLNYGYTF
TRBJ2-7 TRBV27 few TRBD1 TGTGCCAGCAGTAGACAGGGGGCGAAATTAGAGCAGTACTTC CASSRQGAKLEQYF
TRBJ2-7 TRBV20-1 - - TGCAGTGCTAGAAGGGAACTTGGCTACGAGCAGTACTTC CSARRELGYEQYF
TRBJ1-5 TRBV15 - - TGTGCCACCAGCCGGTCCGGGACGGAGAATCAGCCCCAGCATTTT CATSRSGTENQPQHF
TRBJ2-7 TRBV4-1 many - TGCGCCAGCAGAGGGACGGGTACCTACGAGCAGTACTTC CASRGTGTYEQYF
TRBJ1-2 TRBV3-1 few - TGTGCCAGCAGCCAATCCCTCGTAAGAGGGAACGCTGGCTACACCTTC CASSQSLVRGNAGYTF
TRBJ2-6 TRBV9 - TRBD1 TGTGCCAGCAGCGTACACAGGGGCTACTCTGGGGCCAACGTCCTGACTTTC CASSVHRGYSGANVLTF
TRBJ2-7 TRBV5-1 - - TGCGCCAGCAGCTTGGCGGGACCGATATACGAGCAGTACTTC CASSLAGPIYEQYF
TRBJ2-2 TRBV2 few TRBD1 TGTGCCGGAAAAACAGGGGGCGCGGGATTGGACACCGGGGAGCTGTTTTTT CAGKTGGAGLDTGELFF
TRBJ2-2 TRBV7-2 - TRBD2 TGTGCCAGCAGGCCCGGGACTAGCGGCACCGGGGAGCTGTTTTTT CASRPGTSGTGELFF
TRBJ1-1 TRBV29-1 - TRBD1 TGCAGCGTTGAGGGACAGGCGAAGGTTGGAGCTTTCTTT CSVEGQAKVGAFF
TRBJ2-2 TRBV4-2 - - TGTGCCAGCAGCCAAGATCGTGGTCCTGCCGGGGAGCTGTTTTTT CASSQDRGPAGELFF
TRBJ2-2 TRBV5-6 few - TGTGCCAGCAGCTTGGTTCTATTCCCCGGGGAGCTGTTTTTT CASSLVLFPGELFF
TRBJ2-3 TRBV12-5 few - TGTGCTAGTGCCCCGGGGACCACAGATACGCAGTATTTT CASAPGTTDTQYF
TRBJ2-1 TRBV20-1 - TRBD2 TGCAGTGCTACAACCTTGGGACTAGCGAGCTACAATGAGCAGTTCTTC CSATTLGLASYNEQFF
TRBJ1-2 TRBV12-3/TRBV12-4 - - TGTGCCAGCAGTTTAGCAAGGGAATTAGGCTACACCTTC CASSLARELGYTF
TRBJ1-1 TRBV6-1 few - TGTGCCAGCAGTGAGGAGGGGGTCACTGAAGCTTTCTTT CASSEEGVTEAFF
TRBJ1-1 TRBV3-1 once TRBD1 TGTGCCAGCAGCCCACAGACAGGGACGAACACTGAAGCTTTCTTT CASSPQTGTNTEAFF
TRBJ1-1 TRBV6-1 - - TGTGCCAGCTCCAAAGGGGTGGGGAGGGTTTTGAACACTGAAGCTTTCTTT CASSKGVGRVLNTEAFF
TRBJ2-2 TRBV6-5 - TRBD1 TGTGCCAGCAGCCGACAGGGAATGACCGGGGAGCTGTTTTTT CASSRQGMTGELFF
TRBJ2-2 TRBV7-3 - - TGTGCCAGCAGCTTAAGCGGGCCGGGCACCGGGGAGCTGTTTTTT CASSLSGPGTGELFF
TRBJ1-3 TRBV3-1 few - TGTGCCAGCAGCCAAGATCAGGTCAGAGGAAACACCATATATTTT CASSQDQVRGNTIYF
TRBJ1-6 TRBV6-5 - - TGTGCCAGCAGTCGGGACATCAGCTCCTATAATTCACCCCTCCACTTT CASSRDISSYNSPLHF
TRBJ2-7 TRBV2 few TRBD1 TGTGCCAGCAGTGTGGGACAGGGTCCGTACGAGCAGTACTTC CASSVGQGPYEQYF
TRBJ2-2 TRBV18 - - TGTGCCAGCTCACCACTGGCGACAACCACCGGGGAGCTGTTTTTT CASSPLATTTGELFF
TRBJ2-5 TRBV20-1 few TRBD1 TGCAGTGCTAGCCCTAGAGGACAGGTTTGGTTAGGGACCCAGTACTTC CSASPRGQVWLGTQYF
TRBJ2-7 TRBV29-1 - TRBD2 TGCAGCGTTACCCTAGCGGGAGGGACCTACGAGCAGTACTTC CSVTLAGGTYEQYF
TRBJ1-1 TRBV21-1 many - TGTGCCAGCAGCAAAGCATATTACAGGGGAACTGAAGCTTTCTTT CASSKAYYRGTEAFF
TRBJ2-1 TRBV20-1 few TRBD2 TGCAGTGCGCGGACTAGCGGGAGAGGCTATGAGCAGTTCTTC CSARTSGRGYEQFF
TRBJ2-2 TRBV20-1 few - TGCAGTGCTAGACAGGGAGCCGGGGAGCTGTTTTTT CSARQGAGELFF
TRBJ2-1 TRBV7-9 - - TGTGCCATCACACCTCGGGGGCTACTTAATGCGTATGAGCAGTTCTTC CAITPRGLLNAYEQFF
TRBJ2-3 TRBV10-2 few - TGCGCCAGCAGTTCTAGGGCTAGCGGCACAGATACGCAGTATTTT CASSSRASGTDTQYF
TRBJ1-2 TRBV12-3/TRBV12-4 - - TGTGCCAGCAGTTTAGCGCTTTCGGCCCCAGGGCGGGCTGGCTACACCTTC CASSLALSAPGRAGYTF
TRBJ2-5 TRBV29-1 few - TGCAGCGTTGAAGGCTGGGGGGCGCAGCAAGAGACCCAGTACTTC CSVEGWGAQQETQYF
TRBJ1-1 TRBV12-3/TRBV12-4 many - TGCGCCAGCAGCTTGGGGGAGAACACTGAAGCTTTCTTT CASSLGENTEAFF
TRBJ2-7 TRBV6-6 few - TGTGCCAGCAGTTACTCTTTTGGAGCGGTCTACGAGCAGTACTTC CASSYSFGAVYEQYF
TRBJ2-5 TRBV20-1 - - TGCAGTGCTAAGGCGTACAACCAAGAGACCCAGTACTTC CSAKAYNQETQYF
TRBJ2-2 TRBV19 few - TGTGCCAGTAGTATAGATCGTGGACCCGGGGAGCTGTTTTTT CASSIDRGPGELFF